A selection of T cell receptor beta chains follows, all from one sample in a study of low-dose radiotherapy and immunotherapy resistance in tumors. TCRdb reprocessed the reads with MiXCR, giving one entry per CDR3 protein. This sample has under 95,000 distinct CDR3 sequences; over 15% occur once, and the top ten carry 1.4% to 1.5%. The sequenced sample was PBMCs, obtained after low-dose radiotherapy plus immunotherapy. These receptors were collected from a male donor with prostate cancer. Both conserved end residues are part of each CDR3. The order of the fields is V gene, J gene, D gene, clone size, CDR3 DNA, CDR3 protein. The D gene is left open where the match is weak. Expanded clones get a size class; other rows say once, few or many, or leave the size out.

>TRBV10-3|TRBJ1-1|.|many
TGTGCCATCAGCCAATCTATTGAAGCTTTCTTT
CAISQSIEAFF
>TRBV11-1|TRBJ2-2|TRBD2|few
TGTGCCAGTCAAGGGACTAGCGGAACCGGGGAGCTGTTTTTT
CASQGTSGTGELFF
>TRBV29-1|TRBJ2-1|.|many
TGCAGCGTTGAAGATCTGAAGTTCTTC
CSVEDLKFF
>TRBV5-3|TRBJ2-1|TRBD2|many
TGTGCCAGCAGCTTAAGGCCCTTACTAGCGGGAGTCAATGAGCAGTTCTTC
CASSLRPLLAGVNEQFF
>TRBV5-1|TRBJ1-1|TRBD1|many
TGCGCCAGCAGCTCCGGGACAGGGGGCTGGAACACTGAAGCTTTCTTT
CASSSGTGGWNTEAFF
>TRBV29-1|TRBJ2-7|TRBD2|many
TGCAGCGTTGAGGTAGCGGGGGGCTCCTACGAGCAGTACTTC
CSVEVAGGSYEQYF
>TRBV28|TRBJ1-2|.|many
TGTGCCAGCAGTTTGACAGTCTATGGCTACACCTTC
CASSLTVYGYTF
>TRBV27|TRBJ1-1|.|few
TGTGCCAGCAGTTTATCCTCAGGAGGCACTGAAGCTTTCTTT
CASSLSSGGTEAFF
>TRBV30|TRBJ2-4|.|many
TGTGCCTGGAGTCCCCGGACACCAGCCAAAAACATTCAGTACTTC
CAWSPRTPAKNIQYF
>TRBV9|TRBJ1-1|TRBD1|.
TGTGCCAGCAGCGTAGCTGGGACAGGGGTTGCTTTCTTT
CASSVAGTGVAFF
>TRBV5-4|TRBJ2-3|TRBD2|medium-sized
TGCGCCAGCAGCCCCACTAGCGTAGGTGGCTCAGATACGCAGTATTTT
CASSPTSVGGSDTQYF
>TRBV3-1|TRBJ2-7|TRBD1|.
TGTGCCAGCAGCCGCGGACCGGGACAGGGCTCCTACGAGCAGTACTTC
CASSRGPGQGSYEQYF
>TRBV7-6|TRBJ2-3|TRBD2|.
TGTGCCAGTGGGCCTCGGGAGCGGGAGATAACGAAAAGCACAGATACGCAGTATTTT
CASGPREREITKSTDTQYF
>TRBV6-5|TRBJ2-5|TRBD2|many
TGTGCCAGCAGTTACTCGAGCGGGAGGGAGACCCAGTACTTC
CASSYSSGRETQYF
>TRBV18|TRBJ2-5|TRBD1|many
TGTGCCAGCTCACCCGGGACAGGGGTCGAGACCCAGTACTTC
CASSPGTGVETQYF
>TRBV7-6|TRBJ2-1|TRBD2|.
TGTGCCAGCAGCGGACCCGGGACTAGCGGGAGCTCCTACAATGAGCAGTTCTTC
CASSGPGTSGSSYNEQFF
>TRBV7-9|TRBJ1-4|.|.
TGTGCCAGCAGCCCGAGACCCGACAGAGCGGCTAATGAAAAACTGTTTTTT
CASSPRPDRAANEKLFF
>TRBV13|TRBJ2-3|.|many
TGTGCCAGCAGCTTCCGGGGGCGCACAGATACGCAGTATTTT
CASSFRGRTDTQYF
>TRBV29-1|TRBJ2-3|.|many
TGCAGCGTTGAGAGCAGGACAGCTTTTCCTCTCACAGATACGCAGTATTTT
CSVESRTAFPLTDTQYF
>TRBV5-1|TRBJ2-1|TRBD2|.
TGCGCCAGCACCTCGGGCGGGGGCTCCTACAATGAGCAGTTCTTC
CASTSGGGSYNEQFF
>TRBV7-2|TRBJ2-3|.|many
TGTGCCAGCAGCTTAGCGGGTTTTGGTACAGATACGCAGTATTTT
CASSLAGFGTDTQYF
>TRBV7-9|TRBJ2-2|.|many
TGTGCCAGCCGGCCGGAAAACACCGGGGAGCTGTTTTTT
CASRPENTGELFF
>TRBV6-6|TRBJ2-1|.|.
TGTGCCAGCAGCCCCTTAGCGCCCGACAATGAGCAGTTCTTC
CASSPLAPDNEQFF
>TRBV18|TRBJ2-1|.|many
TGTGCCAGCTCACCACGGGGAGCGGATGAGCAGTTCTTC
CASSPRGADEQFF
>TRBV5-1|TRBJ2-2|.|many
TGCGCCAGCAGCTTGGCCGGCCCGCTGGGGACCGGGGAGCTGTTTTTT
CASSLAGPLGTGELFF
>TRBV18|TRBJ1-2|TRBD1|.
TGTGCCAGCTCAGTCTGGGGACAGGGAACGGATGGCTACACCTTC
CASSVWGQGTDGYTF
>TRBV10-3|TRBJ2-7|.|many
TGTGCCACCCTGGGGGGAACACGGAGCTTCTACGAGCAGTACTTC
CATLGGTRSFYEQYF
>TRBV30|TRBJ1-4|.|many
TGTGCCTGGAGTGTAGGCCTTAATGAAAAACTGTTTTTT
CAWSVGLNEKLFF
>TRBV20-1|TRBJ1-6|TRBD1|many
TGCAGTGCTAGAGAGCCGGGACAGGGTGGCTCACCCCTCCACTTT
CSAREPGQGGSPLHF
>TRBV24-1|TRBJ2-2|.|.
TGTGCCACCAGTGAATACACCGGGGAGCTGTTTTTT
CATSEYTGELFF
>TRBV9|TRBJ2-1|TRBD1|many
TGTGCCAGCAGCAGGGGGGACAGGTCGTTGGATGAGCAGTTCTTC
CASSRGDRSLDEQFF
>TRBV30|TRBJ1-2|.|many
TGTGCCTGGACCACCGGGACCCCTCGGAGAGGTGGCTACACCTTC
CAWTTGTPRRGGYTF
>TRBV30|TRBJ1-5|.|many
TGTGCCTGGAGTCGGGGTCTAAGCAATCAGCCCCAGCATTTT
CAWSRGLSNQPQHF
>TRBV3-1|TRBJ2-1|.|many
TGTGCCAGCAGCCAAGGTCGTGGGGGCCCTTACAATGAGCAGTTCTTC
CASSQGRGGPYNEQFF
>TRBV28|TRBJ1-4|TRBD1|many
TGTGCCAGCAGTCTAATGCCGGGACAGGGTGGGGAAAAACTGTTTTTT
CASSLMPGQGGEKLFF
>TRBV7-9|TRBJ2-7|.|many
TGTGCCAGCAGCGCAGTCTACGAGCAGTACTTC
CASSAVYEQYF
>TRBV7-2|TRBJ2-7|TRBD2|many
TGTGCCAGCAGCTTTGCGGGGGGGACTTACGAGCAGTACTTC
CASSFAGGTYEQYF
>TRBV7-9|TRBJ2-7|TRBD1|many
TGTGCCAGCAGACAGTTCGACAGGGAGTTTTCCCACGAGCAGTACTTC
CASRQFDREFSHEQYF
>TRBV10-3|TRBJ2-1|TRBD2|many
TGTGCCATCAGGTCTAGCGGGGGAGGGATTTACAATGAGCAGTTCTTC
CAIRSSGGGIYNEQFF
>TRBV27|TRBJ1-6|.|many
TGTGCCAGCAGTCAAAACCTACCTAATTCACCCCTCCACTTT
CASSQNLPNSPLHF
>TRBV28|TRBJ2-7|TRBD2|medium-sized
TGTGCCAGCCGGAGGGGAGGGCCTCCGTACGAGCAGTACTTC
CASRRGGPPYEQYF
>TRBV24-1|TRBJ2-2|.|.
TGTGCCAGCAGCCCGGGATACCAAGTAGGGGAGCTGTTTTTT
CASSPGYQVGELFF
>TRBV29-1|TRBJ2-7|TRBD1|many
TGCAGCGTTGTGCCGGACAGGGCCTACGAGCAGTACTTC
CSVVPDRAYEQYF
>TRBV9|TRBJ2-3|.|many
TGTGCCAGCAGCGGTACGGGGACCGGCGGGGATACGCAGTATTTT
CASSGTGTGGDTQYF
>TRBV7-2|TRBJ2-5|.|many
TGTGCCAGCAGCCTAGGCGTCGTAGGGGATCAAGAGACCCAGTACTTC
CASSLGVVGDQETQYF
>TRBV7-2|TRBJ1-2|.|many
TGTGCCAGCAGCTTAGGTCAGGGTGGTCGTGGCTACACCTTC
CASSLGQGGRGYTF
>TRBV28|TRBJ2-3|TRBD2|many
TGTGCCAGCAGTCCCAGCCTAGCGGGAGCGAGAGATACGCAGTATTTT
CASSPSLAGARDTQYF
>TRBV27|TRBJ2-1|TRBD2|many
TGTGCCAGCAGGCTAGCGGGAGTTATCAATGAGCAGTTCTTC
CASRLAGVINEQFF
>TRBV4-3|TRBJ2-1|.|many
TGCGCCAGCAGCCATAAGTTAGGGACACTAGATGACAATGAGCAGTTCTTC
CASSHKLGTLDDNEQFF
>TRBV7-6|TRBJ1-5|TRBD1|many
TGTGCCAGCAGCCGGACAGGGGCCTTGGATCAGCCCCAGCATTTT
CASSRTGALDQPQHF
>TRBV30|TRBJ2-2|.|once
TGTGCCTGGAAGGTAGTGAACACCGGGGAGCTGTTTTTT
CAWKVVNTGELFF
>TRBV28|TRBJ2-2|TRBD1|many
TGTGCCAGCAGTTGGACAGGGAACACCGGGGAGCTGTTTTTT
CASSWTGNTGELFF
>TRBV20-1|TRBJ2-3|.|many
TGCAGTGCTAGGCCACTAGGAACAGATACGCAGTATTTT
CSARPLGTDTQYF
>TRBV2|TRBJ2-3|TRBD2|many
TGTGCCAGCAGTGGAGGTAGCGGGCGGGATACGCAGTATTTT
CASSGGSGRDTQYF
>TRBV10-3|TRBJ2-2|.|many
TGTGCCATTAGGGGGGGCACCGGGGAGCTGTTTTTT
CAIRGGTGELFF
>TRBV3-1|TRBJ1-5|.|.
TGTGCCAGCAGCCAAACCAGGGGCCAGGGTCGTAATCAGCCCCAGCATTTT
CASSQTRGQGRNQPQHF
>TRBV7-6|TRBJ2-7|TRBD1|many
TGTGCCAGCAGCTTAGCGTCGGGACAGGGGACATTAGTCTCCTACGAGCAGTACTTC
CASSLASGQGTLVSYEQYF
>TRBV20-1|TRBJ2-2|.|few
TGCAGTGCTTCGAAGACGGACACCGGGGAGCTGTTTTTT
CSASKTDTGELFF
>TRBV7-9|TRBJ2-5|.|many
TGTGCCAGCAGCTTAGTGCTTGGAACCCAGTACTTC
CASSLVLGTQYF
>TRBV23-1|TRBJ2-1|TRBD1|many
TGCGCCAGCAGCCCAGCAGGACAGGGGTACGATGAGCAGTTCTTC
CASSPAGQGYDEQFF